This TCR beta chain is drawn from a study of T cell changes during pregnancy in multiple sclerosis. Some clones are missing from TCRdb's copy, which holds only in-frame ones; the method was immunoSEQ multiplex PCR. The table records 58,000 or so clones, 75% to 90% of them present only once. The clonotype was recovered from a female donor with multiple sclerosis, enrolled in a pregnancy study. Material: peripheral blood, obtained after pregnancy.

The DNA of the CDR3 is TGTGCCAGTACGCCACTTCCGACAGGGGCGAATGAGCAGTTCTTC. Its translation: CASTPLPTGANEQFF. The V and J genes are TRBV19 and TRBJ2-1; 8 nucleotides line up with TRBD1. The CDR3 loop spans 15 amino acids. Germline V gene data show CDR1 as LNHDA and CDR2 as SQIVND (reference sequence). V lost 7 bases, J lost 7 bases, and 12 bases stayed unmatched.